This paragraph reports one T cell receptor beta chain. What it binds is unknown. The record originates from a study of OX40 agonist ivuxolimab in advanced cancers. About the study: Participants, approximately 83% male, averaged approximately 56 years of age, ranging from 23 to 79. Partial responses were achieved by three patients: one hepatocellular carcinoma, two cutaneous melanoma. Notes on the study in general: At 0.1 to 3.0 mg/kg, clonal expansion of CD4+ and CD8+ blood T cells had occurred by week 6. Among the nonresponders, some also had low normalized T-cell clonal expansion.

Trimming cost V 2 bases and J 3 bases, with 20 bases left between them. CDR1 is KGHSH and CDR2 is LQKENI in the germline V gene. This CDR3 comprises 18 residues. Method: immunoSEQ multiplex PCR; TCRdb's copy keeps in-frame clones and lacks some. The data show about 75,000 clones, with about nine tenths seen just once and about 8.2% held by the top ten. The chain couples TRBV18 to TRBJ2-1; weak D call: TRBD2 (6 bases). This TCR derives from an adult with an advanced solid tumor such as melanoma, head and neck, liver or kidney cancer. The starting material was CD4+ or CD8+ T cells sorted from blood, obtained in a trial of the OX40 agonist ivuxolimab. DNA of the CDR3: TGTGCCAGCTCACCATCGGGGGTACGGGTGGAGGGCTACAATGAGCAGTTCTTC. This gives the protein CASSPSGVRVEGYNEQFF.